This T cell receptor beta chain was sequenced for a study of CD8+ T cells in alopecia areata. Study background: Treatment ran 6 to 18 months, with 6 months of follow-up afterward. Whole-study results and caveats: Lesional scalp displayed greater clonality than normal scalp, most notably in alopecia totalis/universalis.

Collection of lesional scalp punch biopsies and peripheral blood was performed in alopecia areata patients. Sorting of PBMCs yielded the CD4+ and CD8+ T cells. In regard to this clone: Its antigen is still unknown.

cDNA reverse transcribed from extracted RNA served as the sequencing template. TCRdb keeps only in-frame clones here, not all; method: immunoSEQ multiplex PCR. The sample shows under 250,000 clones, 50% to 65% of them seen only once. Germline V gene lookup returns CDR1 SGHVS and CDR2 FQNEAQ. The CDR3 covers 17 residues. Between the trimmed V and J ends, which lost 0 bases and 2 bases, there was a span of 15 bases. The sample consisted of CD4+ T cells sorted from blood, taken at week 0. The chain is built from TRBV7-8 and TRBJ2-3; perhaps TRBD2 as D (5 bases). This receptor was obtained from a human donor with alopecia areata. CDR3 sequence (DNA): TGTGCCAGCAGCTTAGCGAGGGTCCCGGCCCTCACAGATACGCAGTATTTT. Translation: CASSLARVPALTDTQYF.